Listed here are 30 T cell receptor beta chains from one sample, sequenced in a study of T-cell reconstitution after alpha-beta-depleted transplantation in children. Study-wide results and limits: A year had passed since transplant, and T-cell counts and diversity by then came mostly from newly produced T cells.

Molecular barcoding with unique molecular identifiers was used for the TCRbeta library. One entry per CDR3 protein results from TCRdb running MiXCR on the PCR reads. Of 250,000 to 300,000 distinct CDR3 sequences listed, just over 7.5% are singletons. Their antigens are not known. Sequences were derived from peripheral blood, sampled 360 days after TCRalphabeta/CD19-depleted stem cell transplant. These TCRs come from a female patient under 10 years old who had a stem cell transplant for Fanconi anemia, so the T cells may come from the graft donor.

This clonotype was picked up many times. This chain uses TRBV3-1 with TRBJ2-4; no reliable D call. The CDR3 has 16 residues. V was shortened by 0 bases and J by 6 bases, with 15 bases between the two germline ends. Germline CDR1 is LGHDT and CDR2 is YNNKEL (reference sequence). The CDR3 DNA sequence: TGTGCCAGCAGCCAAGACCACGACCCACGAGTAAACATTCAGTACTTC. Its protein is CASSQDHDPRVNIQYF.

The chain is built from TRBV20-1 and TRBJ1-1; no firm D call. CDR3 length: 13 residues. CDR1 DFQATT and CDR2 SNEGSKA come from the germline V gene (reference sequence). V lost 6 bases and J 2 bases, leaving 13 bases between the germline ends. The CDR3 region has the DNA TGCAGTGCCCAAAGGACCGCAAACACTGAAGCTTTCTTT. Protein product: CSAQRTANTEAFF.

This clonotype was recorded at least ten times. This rearrangement joins TRBV6-6 to TRBJ1-1; a possible D gene is TRBD1 (6 bases). The length of the CDR3 is 12 residues. Germline lookup yields CDR1 MNHNY and CDR2 SVGAGI (reference sequence). V shed 7 bases and J shed 3 bases, with 9 bases lying between them. The CDR3 DNA reads as TGTGCCAGCACGCAGGGGCACACTGAAGCTTTCTTT. This gives the protein CASTQGHTEAFF.

The chain employs TRBV20-1 and TRBJ2-7, with 8 positions matching TRBD2. The junction had 9 bases not matched to a gene; V was cut back by 7 bases and J by 10 bases. Germline CDR1 is DFQATT and CDR2 is SNEGSKA (reference sequence). The CDR3 is made up of 11 amino acids. CDR3 DNA: TGCAGTGGTGGGACTAGAGCAGCTCAGTACTTC. This translates into CSGGTRAAQYF.

This chain links TRBV7-3 with TRBJ2-1; D is uncertain. The CDR3 has 14 amino acids. V was clipped by 0 bases and J by 3 bases, with 6 bases between them. From germline, CDR1 is SGHTA and CDR2 FQGTGA. The CDR3 sequence is CASSLTPSYNEQFF. The CDR3 DNA follows: TGTGCCAGCAGCTTAACGCCTAGCTACAATGAGCAGTTCTTC.

This clonotype has at least ten counts. The chain links TRBV20-1 to TRBJ1-2; D gene uncertain. The V gene's germline CDR1 is DFQATT and CDR2 SNEGSKA (reference sequence). CDR3 length: 12 amino acids. V was cut by 1 base and J by 8 bases, with 11 bases left in between. CDR3 nucleotides: TGCAGTGCTAGAGTGGGCCAACGGGGCTACACCTTC. It codes for CSARVGQRGYTF.

This clonotype has a handful of counts. The chain employs TRBV2 and TRBJ2-3; no definite D call. The germline gives CDR1 SNHLY, CDR2 FYNNEI. V was shortened by 4 bases and J by 6 bases, with 20 bases between the two germline ends. This CDR3 contains 16 residues. CDR3 sequence: CASSVLTRAWWDTQYF. DNA of the CDR3: TGTGCCAGCAGTGTCCTGACCCGGGCCTGGTGGGATACGCAGTATTTT.

This clonotype was seen ten or more times. The chain uses TRBV25-1 and TRBJ2-4; TRBD1 agrees at 10 bases. J gave up 8 bases and V 5 bases, and 6 bases lay outside the gene matches. Germline V lookup: CDR1 MGHDK, CDR2 SYGVNS. This CDR3 contains 14 residues. This CDR3 is CASSPRQGADIQYF. CDR3 nucleotide sequence: TGTGCCAGCAGTCCCAGACAGGGGGCGGACATTCAGTACTTC.

The sample holds many counts of this clonotype. The CDR3 sequence: CASSDKGQGEDTQYF. CDR3 nucleotides: TGTGCCAGCAGTGATAAGGGACAGGGAGAAGATACGCAGTATTTT. The J gene is TRBJ2-3, the V gene TRBV2; 9 positions match TRBD1. The V segment lost 3 bases and the J segment 5 bases; nucleotides outside the gene matches: 6. Germline CDR1 SNHLY, CDR2 FYNNEI. CDR3 length: 15 amino acids.

The CDR3 region is CASQQGYLYEQYF. CDR3 DNA: TGTGCCTCACAACAGGGCTATCTCTACGAGCAGTACTTC. The chain joins TRBV6-1 to TRBJ2-7; weak D call: TRBD1 (6 bases). CDR3 size: 13 residues. Germline V gene data show CDR1 as MNHNS and CDR2 as SASEGT. Trimming took off 11 bases at V and 3 bases at J, with 17 bases between the two ends.

This clonotype came up a few times. The chain couples TRBV15 to TRBJ2-7; 7 bases align to TRBD1. Germline CDR1 reads LNHNV; CDR2 reads YYDKDF (reference sequence). This CDR3 contains 14 residues. Trimming removed 5 bases from V and 3 bases from J; junction bases left unmatched: 7. The CDR3 sequence: CATSPGDRGYEQYF. The CDR3 bases are TGTGCCACCAGCCCCGGGGACAGAGGCTACGAGCAGTACTTC.

This clonotype was detected only a few times. The chain is built from TRBV4-3 and TRBJ1-5; D possibly corresponds to TRBD1 (5 bases). The CDR3 has 15 residues. In germline, CDR1 is LGHNA, CDR2 YSLEER. The V and J ends lost 0 bases and 2 bases respectively, with 8 bases between them. The CDR3 region is CASSQDRDGNQPQHF. The CDR3 nucleotides read TGCGCCAGCAGCCAAGACCGGGACGGCAATCAGCCCCAGCATTTT.

This clonotype appeared many times. The rearrangement links TRBV7-8 to TRBJ2-3; 9 bases align to TRBD2. Germline CDR1 SGHVS, CDR2 FQNEAQ. Germline trimming cut 5 bases from V and 6 bases from J; bases unmatched to any gene: 6. The CDR3 spans 14 residues. Here the CDR3 DNA reads TGTGCCAGCAGCGCCTCAGCGGGGGGTGATACGCAGTATTTT. This sequence encodes CASSASAGGDTQYF.

The chain employs TRBV6-2 or TRBV6-3 and TRBJ1-1; D uncertain. The length of the CDR3 is 17 residues. The germline gives CDR1 MNHEY, CDR2 SVGEGT. V shed 5 bases and J shed 3 bases, with 22 bases lying between them. The CDR3, as DNA: TGTGCCAGCAGTGATGATACGGCAGTTTTTTTTGACACTGAAGCTTTCTTT. Protein sequence: CASSDDTAVFFDTEAFF.

The table lists this clonotype with many counts. The chain employs TRBV7-9 and TRBJ2-5; a possible D gene is TRBD2 (6 bases). Germline CDR1 and CDR2: SEHNR and FQNEAQ (reference sequence). This CDR3 is built from 11 residues. V was trimmed by 11 bases and J by 1 base, leaving 8 bases between them. In DNA, the CDR3 is TGTGCCTGCGGGATCCAAGAGACCCAGTACTTC. Amino acid sequence: CACGIQETQYF.

The table lists this clonotype with many counts. The rearrangement links TRBV10-3 to TRBJ2-7; 10 bases are a match to TRBD1. The CDR3 contains 18 residues. Germline V CDR1 and CDR2: ENHRY, SYGVKD. The V segment lost 0 bases and the J segment 4 bases; nucleotides outside the gene matches: 12. DNA of the CDR3: TGTGCCATCAGTGAGTCGGGGAGTCGGACAGGGGGAATTTACGAGCAGTACTTC. Encoded protein: CAISESGSRTGGIYEQYF.

This clonotype was found a few times. The chain combines TRBV7-9 with TRBJ1-4, with 8 bases aligning to TRBD1. The germline CDR1 and CDR2 sequences are SEHNR and FQNEAQ (reference sequence). V lost 4 bases to trimming and J lost 8 bases; unmatched junction nucleotides: 6. The CDR3 is 14 amino acids. CDR3 coding DNA: TGTGCCAGCAGCTACAGGGGGACACAGGAAAAACTGTTTTTT. This translates into CASSYRGTQEKLFF.

This clonotype was counted only a few times. J is TRBJ2-1 and V is TRBV2; the match to TRBD1 covers 7 bases. Germline trimming cut 2 bases from V and 3 bases from J; bases unmatched to any gene: 4. The germline CDR1 and CDR2 sequences are SNHLY and FYNNEI. The CDR3 spans 15 residues. The CDR3 loop is CASSERGQIYNEQFF. DNA of the CDR3: TGTGCCAGCAGTGAAAGGGGACAGATCTACAATGAGCAGTTCTTC.

This clonotype was counted at least ten times. This sequence joins TRBV25-1 and TRBJ1-5; D gene ambiguous. Per germline, CDR1 MGHDK and CDR2 SYGVNS. V was clipped by 2 bases and J by 3 bases, with 5 bases between them. The CDR3 is 13 amino acids. This CDR3 is CASSEASNQPQHF. CDR3 bases: TGTGCCAGCAGTGAAGCGTCCAATCAGCCCCAGCATTTT. Complete variable domain (other parts from reference TRBV25-1 and TRBJ1-5): EADIYQTPRYLVIGTGKKITLECSQTMGHDKMYWYQQDPGMELHLIHYSYGVNSTEKGDLSSESTVSRIRTEHFPLTLESARPSHTSQYLCASSEASNQPQHFGDGTRLSIL.

Only a few counts were recorded for this clonotype. This chain uses TRBV18 with TRBJ2-1; 15 nucleotides line up with TRBD2. V trimming: 4 bases; J trimming: 6 bases; junction bases outside the gene matches: 7. CDR3 length: 17 amino acids. CDR1 KGHSH and CDR2 LQKENI come from the germline V gene. The CDR3 here is CASSQGLAGGSPNEQFF. Here the CDR3 DNA reads TGTGCCAGCTCACAGGGACTAGCGGGGGGTTCCCCCAATGAGCAGTTCTTC.

This clonotype was counted between two and nine times. The V gene is TRBV12-3 or TRBV12-4, the J gene TRBJ2-7; the D call may be TRBD1 or TRBD2 (6 bases each). The germline V and J ends were trimmed by 1 base and 6 bases, with 13 bases remaining between them. This CDR3 spans 14 amino acids. The CDR3 nucleotides read TGTGCCAGCAGTTTAGGAGGGGGGACGGGCGAGCAGTACGTC. It is translated as CASSLGGGTGEQYV.

This clonotype was seen ten or more times. The chain has TRBV29-1 and TRBJ2-3, with 7 bases aligning to TRBD2. The J segment lost 2 bases and the V segment lost 7 bases, leaving 6 bases of the junction unmatched. Germline V CDR1 and CDR2: SQVTM, ANQGSEA. The CDR3 extends over 13 amino acids. CDR3 sequence reads: CSAKAGTTDTQYF. CDR3 nucleotide sequence: TGCAGCGCCAAAGCGGGGACCACAGATACGCAGTATTTT.

A few counts support this clonotype. The rearrangement links TRBV6-5 to TRBJ2-5, with D unresolved. V lost 0 bases, J lost 5 bases, and 7 bases lay in between. CDR1 MNHEY and CDR2 SVGAGI come from the germline V gene. There are 13 residues in the CDR3. In DNA form, the CDR3 reads TGTGCCAGCAGTTACTCGAGGTTTGAGACCCAGTACTTC. Translating it yields CASSYSRFETQYF.

The CDR3 spells CASSYSAGLEGGNTIYF. DNA for the CDR3: TGTGCCAGCAGTTACTCGGCAGGGCTGGAGGGTGGAAACACCATATATTTT. This chain joins TRBV6-5 and TRBJ1-3; tentatively, D is TRBD1 (5 bases). This CDR3 is 17 amino acids long. V was pared by 0 bases and J by 3 bases, with 15 bases between. Germline CDR1 is MNHEY and CDR2 is SVGAGI.

This clonotype came up many times. The V gene is TRBV4-2, the J gene TRBJ2-1; no reliable D call. Germline assignment: CDR1 LGHNA and CDR2 YNFKEQ. The CDR3 consists of 15 residues. Trimming took off 3 bases at V and 7 bases at J, with 16 bases between the two ends. The CDR3 protein is CASSHELRDLNEQFF. The CDR3 nucleotides read TGTGCCAGCAGCCACGAACTCCGCGACCTGAATGAGCAGTTCTTC.

CDR3 DNA sequence: TGTGCCTGGAGTGTACGGGGGGTCGAGCAGTACTTC. It translates to CAWSVRGVEQYF. This chain uses TRBV30 with TRBJ2-7, with 7 bases identical to TRBD2. V dropped 0 bases and J dropped 6; count of bases not matched to a gene: 2. This CDR3 is 12 amino acids long. The V gene's germline CDR1 is GTSNPN and CDR2 SVGIG (reference sequence).

This clonotype was seen repeatedly, ten times or more. This rearrangement joins TRBV5-1 to TRBJ2-7, with a possible D match to TRBD1 (5 bases). The germline V gene encodes CDR1 SGHRS and CDR2 YFSETQ. The CDR3 is 14 residues long. The ends were cut back, 1 base at V and 3 bases at J, with 11 bases in the middle. The CDR3 DNA follows: TGCGCCAGCAGCTTGACCCAGGGTAGCTACGAGCAGTACTTC. Its translation is CASSLTQGSYEQYF.

Only a few counts were recorded for this clonotype. The chain combines TRBV6-2 or TRBV6-3 with TRBJ2-7, with D maybe TRBD2 (5 bases). V lost 0 bases, J lost 7 bases, and 13 bases lay in between. The CDR3 is 14 residues long. Germline V lookup: CDR1 MNHEY, CDR2 SVGEGT. The CDR3, as DNA: TGTGCCAGCAGTTACTCGGGAGTCCTAGGGGAGCAGTACTTC. This translates into CASSYSGVLGEQYF.

The table lists this clonotype with many counts. This chain connects TRBV3-1 to TRBJ2-7, with 10 positions matching TRBD1. The V gene end was trimmed by 2 bases and the J gene end by 2 bases; junction bases not matched to a gene: 3. The germline CDR1 and CDR2 sequences are LGHDT and YNNKEL (reference sequence). This CDR3 has 15 amino acids. The chain's CDR3 is CASSQRDRGAYEQYF. The DNA for the CDR3 is TGTGCCAGCAGCCAAAGGGACAGGGGAGCCTACGAGCAGTACTTC.

This clonotype was found once. The DNA of the CDR3 is TGTGCCAGCAGCTTAGCGCCGAGGGGGGGGAGCACAGATACGCAGTATTTT. Residues: CASSLAPRGGSTDTQYF. V and J are TRBV7-2 and TRBJ2-3, with a tentative D call TRBD2 (7 bases). V shed 0 bases and J shed 0 bases, with 13 bases lying between them. This CDR3 comprises 17 residues. Germline V gene lookup returns CDR1 SGHTA and CDR2 FQGNSA.